The clone carrying this TCR beta chain was detected ten times or more. The CDR3 runs to 15 residues. In germline, CDR1 is MNHEY, CDR2 SVGEGT. J was trimmed by 0 bases and V by 5 bases; bases with no gene match: 6. The TCR beta library used iRepertoire HTBI primers with Arm-PCR amplification of CDR3. Each CDR3 protein gets one entry after TCRdb re-called the multiplex PCR reads with MiXCR. Among approximately 350,000 distinct CDR3 sequences listed, around 15% were seen once. This entry is derived from a study of regulatory T cells in long-lasting Graves disease. As for time point: newly diagnosed GD, antithyroid drugs for less than 3 months. The TCR library used RNA extracted from PBMCs. A further study also used this sample, focusing on T cells in Graves' hyperthyroidism and ophthalmopathy.

This receptor was identified in a man in his forties with Graves disease. The starting material was peripheral blood mononuclear cells (PBMCs), obtained at new diagnosis, from a patient treated with antithyroid drugs. The genes are TRBV6-2 or TRBV6-3 and TRBJ2-5; 7 bases map to TRBD1. The CDR3 DNA follows: TGTGCCAGCAGTGAAGATGACAGGGACCAAGAGACCCAGTACTTC. This translates into CASSEDDRDQETQYF.